This T cell receptor beta chain was captured by sequencing in a study of T-cell reconstitution after alpha-beta-depleted transplantation in children. Study-wide results and caveats: T-cell numbers and diversity one year post-transplant derived largely from freshly generated T cells. Reportedly, roughly two months post-transplant, alpha-beta T cells arose from several hundred expanded graft clones. At day 60, the high TCRbeta diversity found in some patients originated from recipient T cells and thymic progenitors that had survived.

Comment on this clonotype: Its cognate antigen is unknown.

Molecular barcoding with unique molecular identifiers was used for the TCRbeta library. TCRdb redid the calling of the PCR reads with MiXCR, one entry per CDR3 protein. This repertoire shows about 980,000 distinct CDR3 sequences, around 30% found once; its top ten account for roughly 30%. There are 16 residues in the CDR3. Trimming took off 2 bases at V and 5 bases at J, with 15 bases between the two ends. Source: PBMCs, mostly from graft donor cells, taken 360 days after TCRalphabeta/CD19-depleted stem cell transplant. The chain combines TRBV12-3 or TRBV12-4 with TRBJ1-4; perhaps TRBD1 as D (6 bases). This TCR was recovered from a boy in the first two years of life who had a stem cell transplant for SCID, so the T cells may come from the graft donor. The CDR3 here is CASSLIGGGGNEKLFF. CDR3 sequence (DNA): TGTGCCAGCAGTTTAATCGGGGGAGGGGGAAATGAAAAACTGTTTTTT.